This record looks at one T cell receptor beta chain sequence and its context. The record originates from a study of hypomethylating agent response in myelodysplastic syndrome. In the original processing: Previously reported viral-epitope specificity per VDJdb covered under 2% of over 150,000 unique clonotypes. The table came from immunoSEQ multiplex PCR; TCRdb's copy has only in-frame clones and leaves some out. V and J calls and clone size are copied from that table; D and trimming were computed from the DNA. Among 5,800 or so clones listed, 80% to 90% were seen once. The sample was bone marrow, taken before or after starting hypomethylating agent treatment for myelodysplastic syndrome (not recorded which). The receptor comes from a human donor with myelodysplastic syndrome.

This CDR3 is CASSTSGGGGQGVNEQFF. CDR3 sequence (DNA): TGTGCCAGCAGTACCTCTGGAGGAGGGGGACAGGGGGTGAATGAGCAGTTCTTC. The chain carries TRBV28 and TRBJ2-1, with 11 bases that match TRBD1. The germline V gene has CDR1 MDHEN and CDR2 SYDVKM. The J segment lost 7 bases and the V segment lost 5 bases, leaving 16 bases of the junction unmatched. CDR3 size: 18 residues. The whole variable domain, filled in from reference TRBV28 and TRBJ2-1, reads DVKVTQSSRYLVKRTGEKVFLECVQDMDHENMFWYRQDPGLGLRLIYFSYDVKMKEKGDIPEGYSVSREKKERFSLILESASTNQTSMYLCASSTSGGGGQGVNEQFFGPGTRLTVL.